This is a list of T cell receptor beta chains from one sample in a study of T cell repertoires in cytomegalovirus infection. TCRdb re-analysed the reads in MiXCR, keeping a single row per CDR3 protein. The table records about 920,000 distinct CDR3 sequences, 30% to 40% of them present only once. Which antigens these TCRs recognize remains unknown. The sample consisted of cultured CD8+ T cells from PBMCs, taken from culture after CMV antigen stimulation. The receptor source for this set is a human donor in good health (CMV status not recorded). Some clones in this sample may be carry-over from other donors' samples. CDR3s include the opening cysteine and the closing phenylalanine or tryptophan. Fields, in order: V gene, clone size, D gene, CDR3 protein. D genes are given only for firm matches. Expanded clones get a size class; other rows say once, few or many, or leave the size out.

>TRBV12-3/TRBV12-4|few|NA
CASRGGYNSPLHF
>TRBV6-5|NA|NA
CASTGFDRTGELFF
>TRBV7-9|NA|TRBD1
CASAGQGAFVTNEKLFF
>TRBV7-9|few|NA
CASIRQEGTSDTGELFF
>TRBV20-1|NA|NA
CSATDSRVGDTQYF
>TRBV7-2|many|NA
CASSLTGFSSNQPQHF
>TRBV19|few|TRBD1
CASSIRADRGSRMNTEAFF
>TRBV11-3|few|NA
CASSLMQGCNSPLHF
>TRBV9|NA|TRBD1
CASSVNRGHPDTQYF
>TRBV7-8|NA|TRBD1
CANSLPRTGGTNYGYTF
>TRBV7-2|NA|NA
CASSSYAGVDEQFF
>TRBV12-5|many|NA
CASGFGRGPSYNEQFF
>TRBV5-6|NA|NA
CASRYMGHYEQYF
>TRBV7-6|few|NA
CASSSSDSLNSPLHF
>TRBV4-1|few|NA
CASSNIFRDAAYEQYF
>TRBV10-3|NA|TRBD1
CAISEGQGRDGYTF
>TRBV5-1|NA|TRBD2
CASSTGTSGDDEQFF
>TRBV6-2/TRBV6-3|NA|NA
CASQERMNTEAFF
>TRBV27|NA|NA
CASSSLPTGANYGYTF
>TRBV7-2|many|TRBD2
CASSLGRLAGDTQYF
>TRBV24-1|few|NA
CATSELPCHF
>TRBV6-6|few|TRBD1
CASSQGVRHF
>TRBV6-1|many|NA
CASSGGLGNQPQHF
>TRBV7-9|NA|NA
CASSTPGTTGTDTQYF
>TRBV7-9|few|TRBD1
CASSPMTGPGTDTQYF
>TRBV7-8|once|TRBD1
CASSTKQGAQRETQYF
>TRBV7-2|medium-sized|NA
CASSLNKKETQYF
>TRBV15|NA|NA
CATSIRDIQETQYF
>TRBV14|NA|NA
CASSPGAWLGEKLFF
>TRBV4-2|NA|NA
CASSRVQQYGYTF
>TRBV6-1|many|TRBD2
CASSGFPGLALYNEQFF
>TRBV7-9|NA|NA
CASSPGIEYLDYTGELFF
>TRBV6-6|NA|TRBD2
CASSYQMTSGGNTGELFF
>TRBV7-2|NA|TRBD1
CASSGGDRVMMPQHF
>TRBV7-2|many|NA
CASSGRGGSYGYTF
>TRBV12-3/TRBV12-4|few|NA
CASSHHDRIDYEQYF
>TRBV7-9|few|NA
CASSAPTGLSYEQYF
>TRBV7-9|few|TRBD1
CASSPETGAGEKLFF
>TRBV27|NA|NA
CASSPGRTFYEQYF